Listed below are T cell receptor beta chains from one sample, sequenced in a study of blood T cell repertoires in COVID-19. The method was immunoSEQ multiplex PCR; TCRdb's version includes in-frame clones alone and lacks a portion of them. This table has under 350,000 clones, roughly 90% appearing once. Sequencing input: peripheral blood. All receptors come from a woman aged 25-40 years with COVID-19, enrolled during active disease. Each CDR3 is given with its conserved first and last residue. A D gene is named only where the DNA matches it firmly. Size values are once, few and many counts, or a class for expanded clones, and some rows have none.

j_gene,abundance,v_gene,d_gene,CDR3nt,CDR3aa
TRBJ2-7,once,TRBV4-1,-,TGCGCCAGCAGCCAAGATCCAGGGATGGATTCCTACGAGCAGTACTTC,CASSQDPGMDSYEQYF
TRBJ1-1,-,TRBV6-2/TRBV6-3,-,TGTGCCAGCAGCGCCGGACGGTGGGGGGACACTGAAGCTTTCTTT,CASSAGRWGDTEAFF
TRBJ2-7,-,TRBV2,TRBD2,TGTGCCAGCAGTGAAAATCCCGGGAGGGGTGAGCAGTACTTC,CASSENPGRGEQYF
TRBJ2-3,-,TRBV5-1,TRBD1,TGCGCCAGCAGCTTGGCGACAGGGGTGGATACGCAGTATTTT,CASSLATGVDTQYF
TRBJ2-3,-,TRBV11-2,TRBD1,TGTGCCAGCAGCTTGGGGGACAGTGGGTTGGATGCGCAGTATTTT,CASSLGDSGLDAQYF
TRBJ1-1,-,TRBV28,-,TGTGCCAGCAGTGCCCCCGGGATCAAGATGAACACTGAAGCTTTCTTT,CASSAPGIKMNTEAFF
TRBJ2-7,-,TRBV7-9,-,TGTGCCAGCAGCTCCACGGTTTCACCGTTTTACGAGCAGTACTTC,CASSSTVSPFYEQYF
TRBJ2-1,-,TRBV20-1,TRBD1,TGCAGTGCTAGTTCCGCGACAGGGTCAAGTCGAGATGAGCAGTTCTTC,CSASSATGSSRDEQFF
TRBJ1-5,-,TRBV29-1,TRBD1,TGCAGCGTGGGGACAGGGAACGGGCAGCCCCAGCATTTT,CSVGTGNGQPQHF
TRBJ1-4,-,TRBV19,-,TGTGCCAGTAGTATTATGACTTCAACTAATGAAAAACTGTTTTTT,CASSIMTSTNEKLFF
TRBJ1-4,-,TRBV27,-,TGTGCCAGCAGACTTACAGGGTCAGGTGAAAAACTGTTTTTT,CASRLTGSGEKLFF
TRBJ2-1,-,TRBV11-2,TRBD2,TGTGCCAGCAGCTTCACTAGCGGGAGTGGTCCTGAGCAGTTCTTC,CASSFTSGSGPEQFF
TRBJ1-1,once,TRBV7-2,TRBD1,TGTGCCAGCAGCTCGCAGGGGGCGGGCACTGAAGCTTTCTTT,CASSSQGAGTEAFF
TRBJ1-1,-,TRBV7-8,-,TGTGCCAGCAGCCTCGGGAATATCCAAAATGAAGCTTTCTTT,CASSLGNIQNEAFF
TRBJ2-1,-,TRBV7-2,TRBD2,TGTGCCAGCAGCTTACTCCTGCGGGGGAGCTCCTACAATGAGCAGTTCTTC,CASSLLLRGSSYNEQFF
TRBJ2-7,few,TRBV6-6,-,TGTGCCAGCAGACCGTCGACTGAGTCCTACGAGCAGTACTTC,CASRPSTESYEQYF
TRBJ2-1,-,TRBV5-4,-,TGTGCCAGCAGCTTGGGGGCGGGAAGCAATGAGCAGTTCTTC,CASSLGAGSNEQFF
TRBJ2-1,once,TRBV3-1/TRBV3-2,TRBD2,TGTGCCAGCCACTCCGGGACTAGGTTATTCTTC,CASHSGTRLFF
TRBJ2-5,-,TRBV11-3,TRBD1,TGTGCCAGCAGCTGGACAGGGGGGACGACCCAGTACTTC,CASSWTGGTTQYF
TRBJ2-5,-,TRBV4-1,TRBD2,TGCGCCAGCAGCCCTCGCGGAGCGGGAGGGCCGGAGACCCAGTACTTC,CASSPRGAGGPETQYF
TRBJ1-2,-,TRBV24-1,-,TGTGCCACCAGTGAGGGGGGGCGGAATGGCTACACCTTC,CATSEGGRNGYTF
TRBJ1-5,-,TRBV7-9,TRBD1,TGTGCCAGCAGCGTAGGGACAGAATATCAGCCCCAGCATTTT,CASSVGTEYQPQHF
TRBJ2-1,-,TRBV6-5,TRBD1,TGTGCCAGCAGGGGGACAGGGCTGTCTGAGCAGTTCTTC,CASRGTGLSEQFF
TRBJ2-7,-,TRBV9,TRBD1,TGTGCCAGCAGCGTAGAGCAGGGGGCGTGGCACGAGCAGTACTTC,CASSVEQGAWHEQYF
TRBJ2-5,-,TRBV30,-,TGTGCCTGGAGGTTCGGGGTCCAGGAGACCCAGTACTTC,CAWRFGVQETQYF
TRBJ2-6,-,TRBV11-2,-,TGTGCCAGCAGCTTTCTAGGGAGCAGCTCTGGGGCCAACGTCCTGACTTTC,CASSFLGSSSGANVLTF
TRBJ2-3,-,TRBV10-1,-,TGCGCCACCAATAGCGACCGCACAGATACGCAGTATTTT,CATNSDRTDTQYF
TRBJ1-2,-,TRBV27,-,TGTGCCAGCAGTTTAGGAGTCGGCTATGGCTACACCTTC,CASSLGVGYGYTF
TRBJ2-3,-,TRBV4-1,TRBD2,TGCGCCAGCAGCCAAGGTTTAGCGGGAGCGGGTACGCAGTATTTT,CASSQGLAGAGTQYF
TRBJ1-2,-,TRBV5-6,-,TGTGCCAGCAGCTTGGTAGGCAGGGGCTATGGCTACACCTTC,CASSLVGRGYGYTF
TRBJ2-1,-,TRBV7-3,TRBD2,TGTGCCAGCAGCTTAAAAGCGGGAGAAAAGCAGTTCTTC,CASSLKAGEKQFF
TRBJ1-2,once,TRBV9,TRBD1,TGTGCCAGCAGCTCCTTGTCGACAGGGGGCTATGGCTACACCTTC,CASSSLSTGGYGYTF
TRBJ1-4,few,TRBV2,-,TGTGCCAGCAGTGTTGAAGGGAGGTTAGAAAAACTGTTTTTT,CASSVEGRLEKLFF
TRBJ2-2,-,TRBV4-2,-,TGTGCCAGCAGCCAATCGGGACAGAACACCGGGGAGCTGTTTTTT,CASSQSGQNTGELFF
TRBJ2-3,-,TRBV6-4,TRBD2,TGTGCCAGCAGTGACAGGGTAGCGGGAGACACAGATACGCAGTATTTT,CASSDRVAGDTDTQYF
TRBJ2-3,once,TRBV14,-,TGTGCCAGCAGCCAAGAGTCTAGCACAGATACGCAGTATTTT,CASSQESSTDTQYF
TRBJ1-2,-,TRBV20-1,-,TGCAGTGCTAGTTTCCAGGACTCTACGGGGGGCTACACCTTC,CSASFQDSTGGYTF
TRBJ2-3,-,TRBV7-9,TRBD2,TGTGCCAGCAGCTTGGGCGGGAGGCCTTTTAGCACAGATACGCAGTATTTT,CASSLGGRPFSTDTQYF
TRBJ1-2,-,TRBV6-5,TRBD1,TGTGCCAGCAAGATAGGGGGCCCCAACTATGGCTACACCTTC,CASKIGGPNYGYTF
TRBJ2-4,few,TRBV7-8,TRBD2,TGTGCCAGCAGCCCAACAAGGACTAGCGGGAGGTCGGGGGCCAAAAACATTCAGTACTTC,CASSPTRTSGRSGAKNIQYF
TRBJ2-1,-,TRBV5-1,TRBD2,TGCGCCAGCAGCTTCAGCACTAGCGGGAGCAATGAGCAGTTCTTC,CASSFSTSGSNEQFF
TRBJ1-4,-,TRBV30,-,TGTGCCTGGACAGATGCAACTAATGAAAAACTGTTTTTT,CAWTDATNEKLFF
TRBJ1-5,-,TRBV19,TRBD1,TGTGCCAGTAAAGGGACAGCTCAATTCAGCAATCAGCCCCAGCATTTT,CASKGTAQFSNQPQHF
TRBJ1-4,few,TRBV28,TRBD1,TGTGCCAGCAGTTCCGGGACAGTGGGTTTCCGAGAAAAACTGTTTTTT,CASSSGTVGFREKLFF
TRBJ2-5,once,TRBV2,TRBD1,TGTGCCAGCAGTCTAGACAGGGCAGGGGAGACCCAGTACTTC,CASSLDRAGETQYF
TRBJ1-4,-,TRBV15,-,TGTGCCACCAGCAGAGATGCAGGTACTAATGAAAAACTGTTTTTT,CATSRDAGTNEKLFF
TRBJ1-1,-,TRBV27,-,TGTGCCAGCAGTTTACGGGGGATGTTCACTGAAGCTTTCTTT,CASSLRGMFTEAFF
TRBJ2-7,-,TRBV18,-,TGTGCCAGCTCACCTTACCAGGACAGCTACTACGAGCAGTACTTC,CASSPYQDSYYEQYF
TRBJ2-2,-,TRBV18,TRBD1,TGTGCCAGCTCACTTAGAGGACAGGGAAACGGGGAGCTGTTTTTT,CASSLRGQGNGELFF
TRBJ2-3,once,TRBV9,TRBD2,TGTGCCAGCAGCGTAACTAGCGGGTGGACAGATACGCAGTATTTT,CASSVTSGWTDTQYF
TRBJ2-2,-,TRBV5-8,TRBD2,TGTGCCAGCAGCTTGTTAGCGGGAGGCCCCGGGGAGCTGTTTTTT,CASSLLAGGPGELFF
TRBJ2-7,-,TRBV19,-,TGTGCCAGTGTCAGGTTTTCCTACGAGCAGTACTTC,CASVRFSYEQYF